These 19 T cell receptor beta chains were sequenced from one sample in a study of early T cells in non-severe SARS-CoV-2 infection. One entry per CDR3 protein, called by TCRdb with MiXCR from the 5' RACE reads. The sample has about 80,000 distinct CDR3 sequences, around 12% seen once. Sample: whole blood. Every receptor here comes from an adult who was a healthcare worker with PCR-confirmed SARS-CoV-2 infection or an uninfected control (not recorded which).

V and J are TRBV4-1 and TRBJ2-1, with 11 bases lining up with TRBD1. This CDR3 is built from 15 residues. With 4 bases clipped from V and 7 bases from J, the junction kept 6 bases outside the gene matches. Germline V gene lookup returns CDR1 MGHRA and CDR2 YSYEKL. The DNA of the CDR3 is TGCGCCAGCAGCCCGCCAAGGGACAGGGGGAATGAGCAGTTCTTC. Protein product: CASSPPRDRGNEQFF.

This clonotype turned up a few times. For the CDR3, the DNA is TGTGCCAGCACTACCGGGACAGGGGGAAACACCATATATTTT. Residues: CASTTGTGGNTIYF. The chain recombines TRBV25-1 with TRBJ1-3; TRBD1 matches at 9 bases. CDR1 and CDR2 from the germline V gene are MGHDK and SYGVNS. The CDR3 runs 14 residues. Trimming cost V 7 bases and J 4 bases; bases outside gene matches: 5.

This clonotype was seen at least ten times. The chain joins TRBV29-1 to TRBJ1-2; TRBD1 agrees at 7 bases. The CDR3 has 11 amino acids. J gave up 8 bases and V 6 bases, and 6 bases lay outside the gene matches. Germline V lookup: CDR1 SQVTM, CDR2 ANQGSEA. The CDR3 DNA reads TGCAGCGTCAGGGGGACGGAAGGCTACACCTTC. Translated: CSVRGTEGYTF.

The CDR3 is CASSFPGAGTANTGELFF. DNA of the CDR3: TGTGCCAGCAGCTTTCCGGGAGCCGGGACAGCGAACACCGGGGAGCTGTTTTTT. The chain combines TRBV7-9 with TRBJ2-2, with D possibly matching TRBD1 (7 bases). Germline-derived CDR1 and CDR2 are SEHNR and FQNEAQ (reference sequence). The germline V and J ends were trimmed by 3 bases and 0 bases, with 17 bases remaining between them. The CDR3 length is 18 residues.

This sequence joins TRBV28 and TRBJ1-4; 8 bases match TRBD1. Germline-derived CDR1 and CDR2 are MDHEN and SYDVKM. The CDR3 totals 15 residues. Trimming took 6 bases from V and 7 from J; bases not matched to a gene: 10. The DNA of the CDR3 is TGTGCCAGCAGCCTATTTACAGGGGGTGGTGAAAAACTGTTTTTT. Its translation is CASSLFTGGGEKLFF.

The CDR3 coding sequence is TGTGCCAGCAGCCTGAGTCAGGGCAATTCACCCCTCCACTTT. Amino acids: CASSLSQGNSPLHF. The gene calls are TRBV28 and TRBJ1-6; D perhaps matches TRBD1 (5 bases). CDR1 and CDR2 from the germline V gene are MDHEN and SYDVKM. This CDR3 comprises 14 residues. The V gene lost 6 bases and the J gene lost 7 bases, with 13 bases spanning the gap.

This clonotype was seen many times. The chain is built from TRBV20-1 and TRBJ2-1; either TRBD1 or TRBD2 may fit D (5 bases each). This CDR3 is built from 14 residues. Germline V gene data show CDR1 as DFQATT and CDR2 as SNEGSKA (reference sequence). The germline V and J ends were trimmed by 5 bases and 1 base, with 12 bases remaining between them. CDR3 DNA: TGCAGTGCTCCGGAAGAGGGGTCCTACAATGAGCAGTTCTTC. Encoded protein: CSAPEEGSYNEQFF.

In this sample, this clonotype turned up many times. The rearrangement joins TRBV7-9 to TRBJ2-1; D not resolved. Trimming pared 4 bases from V and 6 bases from J, leaving 13 bases between. CDR1 SEHNR and CDR2 FQNEAQ come from the germline V gene (reference sequence). The CDR3 runs to 14 residues. The CDR3 DNA sequence: TGTGCCAGCAGCTCAGCTGGAGTAGGCAATGAGCAGTTCTTC. Its protein product is CASSSAGVGNEQFF.

V is TRBV2 and J is TRBJ1-6, with 9 bases identical to TRBD1. V shed 5 bases, J shed 8 bases, and the junction held 4 bases outside the gene matches. CDR3 length: 14 amino acids. Germline V lookup: CDR1 SNHLY, CDR2 FYNNEI. The CDR3 is CASSPGTGYSPLHF. CDR3 DNA sequence: TGTGCCAGCAGTCCGGGGACAGGGTATTCACCCCTCCACTTT.

This clonotype came up once. The J gene is TRBJ2-1, the V gene TRBV6-2 or TRBV6-3; D gene ambiguous. Trimming took 0 bases from V and 9 from J, leaving 12 bases between them. The CDR3 length is 14 residues. Germline V lookup: CDR1 MNHEY, CDR2 SVGEGT. The CDR3 protein is CASSYSTPGGEQFF. CDR3 coding DNA: TGTGCCAGCAGTTACTCGACACCAGGCGGTGAGCAGTTCTTC.

This clonotype was seen ten or more times. In DNA form, the CDR3 reads TGTGCCAGCAGCTTAGGGGCGGGAGCTCTGTACTTC. It codes for CASSLGAGALYF. The V and J genes are TRBV11-2 and TRBJ2-7; 7 bases agree with TRBD2. CDR1 and CDR2 (germline): SGHAT, FQNNGV. Unmatched junction bases numbered 6, after V lost 1 base and J lost 12 bases. CDR3 length: 12 amino acids.

There are many counts of this clonotype. V and J are TRBV9 and TRBJ2-5, with D unresolved. CDR3 length: 14 amino acids. Germline V CDR1 and CDR2: SGDLS, YYNGEE. Trimming removed 4 bases from V and 0 bases from J, with 10 bases in between. This chain's CDR3 is CASSPQINQETQYF. CDR3 DNA: TGTGCCAGCAGCCCCCAGATTAACCAAGAGACCCAGTACTTC.

This chain links TRBV11-1 with TRBJ2-6; D may match TRBD1 or TRBD2 (5 bases each). This CDR3 is built from 16 residues. Germline CDR1 reads SGHAT; CDR2 reads FQDESV (reference sequence). Trimming shortened V by 7 bases and J by 1 base, and 14 bases separated the two germline ends. The CDR3 nucleotides are TGTGCCAGCAACCCCGGGACGGGGTCTGGGGCCAACGTCCTGACTTTC. It translates to CASNPGTGSGANVLTF.

This clonotype was seen a handful of times. The J gene is TRBJ2-2, the V gene TRBV3-1; no firm D call. Deletions cut 1 base from V and 7 bases from J, with 4 bases between. CDR3 length equals 12 residues. The germline V gene encodes CDR1 LGHDT and CDR2 YNNKEL (reference sequence). CDR3 loop: CASSQVRGELFF. CDR3 sequence (DNA): TGTGCCAGCAGCCAAGTTCGCGGGGAGCTGTTTTTT.

This clonotype came up a few times. The chain uses TRBV29-1 and TRBJ1-4; D is undetermined. The CDR3 has 13 residues. Germline CDR1 reads SQVTM; CDR2 reads ANQGSEA. V dropped 6 bases and J dropped 8 bases, with 16 bases sitting between them. Written as DNA, the CDR3 is TGCAGCGTCTCCGGGCCAAGCTCGGAAAAACTGTTTTTT. It codes for CSVSGPSSEKLFF.

This chain joins TRBV3-1 and TRBJ2-1, with TRBD2 as a possible D gene (5 bases). This CDR3 contains 14 residues. CDR1 LGHDT and CDR2 YNNKEL come from the germline V gene (reference sequence). Trimming stripped 5 bases from V and 6 bases from J, with 14 bases between. CDR3 residues: CASSEALGFNEQFF. The DNA of the CDR3 is TGTGCCAGCAGCGAGGCACTAGGGTTCAATGAGCAGTTCTTC.

The chain links TRBV4-1 to TRBJ1-5; no reliable D call. Germline V gives CDR1 MGHRA, CDR2 YSYEKL. The CDR3 contains 15 residues. V was pared by 5 bases and J by 4 bases, with 15 bases between. The CDR3 sequence is CASSFLDIGNQPQHF. The CDR3 DNA sequence: TGCGCCAGCAGCTTTTTAGACATAGGGAATCAGCCCCAGCATTTT.

This clonotype was counted many times. The J gene is TRBJ2-7, the V gene TRBV21-1; TRBD1 was called by the table and not checked on the DNA. TRBV21-1 is a pseudogene segment. There are 18 residues in the CDR3. This chain's CDR3 is CASTNGPPSRVSSYEQYF. In nucleotides, the CDR3 is TGTGCCAGCACCAACGGCCCCCCCTCCCGGGTTAGCTCCTACGAGCAGTACTTC.

The J gene is TRBJ1-5, the V gene TRBV30, with TRBD1 as a possible D gene (6 bases). Germline CDR1 and CDR2: GTSNPN and SVGIG (reference sequence). Trimming took 4 bases from V and 5 from J, leaving 12 bases between them. This CDR3 spans 13 amino acids. CDR3 DNA sequence: TGTGCCTGGACCGGGGGGCAGCATCAGCCCCAGCATTTT. It is translated as CAWTGGQHQPQHF.